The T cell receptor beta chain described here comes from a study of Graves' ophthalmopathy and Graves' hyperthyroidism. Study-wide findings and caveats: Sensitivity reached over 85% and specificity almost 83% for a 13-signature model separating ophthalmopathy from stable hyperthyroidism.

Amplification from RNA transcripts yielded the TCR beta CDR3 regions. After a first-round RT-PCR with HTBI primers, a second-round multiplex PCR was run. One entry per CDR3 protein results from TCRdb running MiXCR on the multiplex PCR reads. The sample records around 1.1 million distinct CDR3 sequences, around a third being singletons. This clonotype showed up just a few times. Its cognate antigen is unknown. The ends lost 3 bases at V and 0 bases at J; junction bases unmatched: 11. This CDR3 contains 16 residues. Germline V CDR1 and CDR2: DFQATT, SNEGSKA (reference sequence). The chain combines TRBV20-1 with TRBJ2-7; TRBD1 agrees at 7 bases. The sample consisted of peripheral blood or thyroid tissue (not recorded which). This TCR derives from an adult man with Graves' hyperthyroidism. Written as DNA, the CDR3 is TGCAGTGCTAGTGGTTCCCAGGGGGAACTCTCCTACGAGCAGTACTTC. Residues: CSASGSQGELSYEQYF.